The source of this T cell receptor (beta chain) is a study of blood T cell repertoires in COVID-19. Study-level background: COVID-19 samples from acute and convalescent phases originated in the United States, Italy and Spain. The cDNA or gDNA used as material had been derived from T cells, B-cell-depleted T cells, or PBMCs.

As originally analysed: Scientists estimated how many nucleated cells there were by amplifying reference gene primers. Clones were sequenced by immunoSEQ multiplex PCR, and TCRdb holds only the in-frame ones, with some missing. The DNA was the basis for D and trimming; V, J and clone size are from that table. The sample has under 120,000 clones, 69% seen once. Germline CDR1 is MNHEY and CDR2 is SVGAGI. The V and J ends lost 6 bases and 5 bases respectively, with 13 bases between them. The CDR3 spans 13 residues. The source of this sequence is a man at least 80 years old with acute or convalescent COVID-19. Input material: peripheral blood. The genes are TRBV6-5 and TRBJ1-2, with D tentatively TRBD1 (5 bases). CDR3 nucleotide sequence: TGTGCCAGCAGGTCACGGGGGAGTTATGGCTACACCTTC. Amino acid sequence: CASRSRGSYGYTF.